The 16 T cell receptor beta chains below all came from one sample that was sequenced in a study of cytomegalovirus exposure and HLA in healthy donors. The PCR ran on 60 Vbeta and 13 Jbeta primers. Only in-frame clones appear in the TCRdb table, and some are missing; sequencing was by immunoSEQ multiplex PCR. This table holds some 200,000 clones, 76% found once. The sequencing sample was made of PBMCs. These receptors originate from a man in his late teens or twenties in good health and CMV-seronegative.

J is TRBJ1-5 and V is TRBV28; D gene unclear. This CDR3 region has 12 residues. Trimming took 3 bases from V and 7 from J, leaving 7 bases between them. CDR1 MDHEN and CDR2 SYDVKM come from the germline V gene. The DNA for the CDR3 is TGTGCCAGCAGTTTGTATCCGCAGCCCCAGCATTTT. It specifies CASSLYPQPQHF. Together with reference TRBV28 and TRBJ1-5, the CDR3 gives the full variable domain: DVKVTQSSRYLVKRTGEKVFLECVQDMDHENMFWYRQDPGLGLRLIYFSYDVKMKEKGDIPEGYSVSREKKERFSLILESASTNQTSMYLCASSLYPQPQHFGDGTRLSIL.

This clone was seen only once. The chain employs TRBV10-3 and TRBJ2-7, with 7 positions matching TRBD1. The germline gives CDR1 ENHRY, CDR2 SYGVKD. The V segment lost 5 bases and the J segment 2 bases; nucleotides outside the gene matches: 6. The CDR3 is 14 residues long. The CDR3: CAISKNDRAYEQYF. CDR3 DNA: TGTGCCATCAGTAAAAACGACAGGGCCTACGAGCAGTACTTC.

The chain employs TRBV6-1 and TRBJ2-5; 7 bases are a match to TRBD1. V lost 6 bases, J lost 5 bases, and 9 bases stayed unmatched. The CDR3 is 14 amino acids. CDR1 and CDR2 (germline): MNHNS, SASEGT. The CDR3, as DNA: TGTGCCAGCAGGAGGGAGACAGGGACGGAGACCCAGTACTTC. As protein: CASRRETGTETQYF.

This chain links TRBV21-1 with TRBJ2-7; TRBD1 is the table's D call, not checked against the DNA. TRBV21-1 is annotated as a pseudogene. The CDR3 covers 15 residues. This chain's CDR3 is CASSKGGRYSYEQYF. DNA of the CDR3: TGTGCCAGCAGCAAAGGTGGCCGTTACTCCTACGAGCAGTACTTC.

The rearrangement links TRBV11-2 to TRBJ2-5, with TRBD2 matching 11 bases. Germline V gives CDR1 SGHAT, CDR2 FQNNGV. This CDR3 has 18 residues. Trimming took 3 bases from V and 5 from J; bases not matched to a gene: 14. CDR3 sequence (DNA): TGTGCCAGCAGCTTCCCCCCCGATAGCGGGAGGGCCGTGGAGACCCAGTACTTC. The encoded protein is CASSFPPDSGRAVETQYF.

The genes are TRBV7-2 and TRBJ2-1; 7 positions agree with TRBD1. Germline lookup yields CDR1 SGHTA and CDR2 FQGNSA. Trimming took 1 base from V and 14 from J; bases not matched to a gene: 5. The CDR3 is made up of 12 amino acids. The CDR3 loop is CASSLDTGEKFF. CDR3 bases: TGTGCCAGCAGCTTAGATACAGGGGAGAAGTTCTTC.

The chain combines TRBV2 with TRBJ1-1, with 8 bases fitting TRBD1. The CDR3 is made up of 12 amino acids. Per the germline V gene, CDR1 is SNHLY and CDR2 is FYNNEI. J was trimmed by 7 bases and V by 9 bases; bases with no gene match: 7. In nucleotides, the CDR3 is TGTGCCAGTCAGGACAGGGCGGATGAAGCTTTCTTT. This translates into CASQDRADEAFF.

The chain carries TRBV4-1 and TRBJ2-7, with 7 bases that match TRBD2. V dropped 2 bases and J dropped 0; count of bases not matched to a gene: 10. The CDR3 extends over 17 amino acids. The germline gives CDR1 MGHRA, CDR2 YSYEKL. CDR3 nucleotides: TGCGCCAGCAGCCAACAAAGATCACTAGCGAGCTCCTACGAGCAGTACTTC. It codes for CASSQQRSLASSYEQYF.

In this sample, this clone turned up once. The rearrangement joins TRBV27 to TRBJ1-2, with no clear D. The CDR3 totals 14 residues. Trimming shortened V by 0 bases and J by 4 bases, and 9 bases separated the two germline ends. Germline assignment: CDR1 MNHEY and CDR2 SMNVEV (reference sequence). The chain's CDR3 is CASSLSPETYGYTF. DNA of the CDR3: TGTGCCAGCAGTTTATCACCAGAAACCTATGGCTACACCTTC.

This sequence joins TRBV20-1 and TRBJ2-3; tentative D call: TRBD2 (5 bases). V was cut by 4 bases and J by 5 bases, with 7 bases left in between. The CDR3 covers 11 residues. Germline CDR1 and CDR2: DFQATT and SNEGSKA (reference sequence). The CDR3 nucleotides are TGCAGTGCTATCCGGGGAGATACGCAGTATTTT. Its protein product is CSAIRGDTQYF.

The V and J genes are TRBV11-2 and TRBJ2-7, with D unclear. Per the germline V gene, CDR1 is SGHAT and CDR2 is FQNNGV. The CDR3 consists of 14 residues. Trimming stripped 0 bases from V and 1 base from J, with 7 bases between. The CDR3 loop reads CASSLDRTSYEQYF. The CDR3 DNA is TGTGCCAGCAGCTTAGATCGCACATCCTACGAGCAGTACTTC.

This chain uses TRBV6-5 with TRBJ1-2, with TRBD1 as a possible D gene (5 bases). Germline-derived CDR1 and CDR2 are MNHEY and SVGAGI. The CDR3 totals 14 residues. V gave up 10 bases and J gave up 8 bases, with 23 bases separating them. CDR3 loop: CATHRGGQRGGYTF. CDR3 nucleotide sequence: TGTGCCACCCATAGGGGAGGACAAAGGGGAGGCTACACCTTC.

The chain couples TRBV25-1 to TRBJ1-2; 10 bases agree with TRBD1. With 1 base clipped from V and 6 bases from J, the junction kept 11 bases outside the gene matches. The CDR3 is made up of 17 amino acids. Per the germline V gene, CDR1 is MGHDK and CDR2 is SYGVNS. CDR3 protein: CASSELNRDRGGNGYTF. The CDR3 DNA is TGTGCCAGCAGTGAATTAAACCGGGACAGGGGAGGGAATGGCTACACCTTC.

The chain couples TRBV6-1 to TRBJ2-5; TRBD1 might be the D (6 bases). This CDR3 contains 15 residues. Germline-derived CDR1 and CDR2 are MNHNS and SASEGT. V dropped 7 bases and J dropped 1 base, with 16 bases sitting between them. CDR3 nucleotides: TGTGCCAGCAACTACAGGGTTACCTCCCAAGAGACCCAGTACTTC. This gives the protein CASNYRVTSQETQYF.

V and J are TRBV19 and TRBJ1-1; no firm D call. Trimming shortened V by 6 bases and J by 4 bases, and 12 bases separated the two germline ends. This CDR3 has 13 residues. Germline assignment: CDR1 LNHDA and CDR2 SQIVND (reference sequence). The CDR3 region has the DNA TGTGCCAGTAGATCCAGCGGAACCACTGAAGCTTTCTTT. This codes for CASRSSGTTEAFF.

V is TRBV5-5 and J is TRBJ2-7; D may be TRBD2 (6 bases). The ends were cut back, 5 bases at V and 3 bases at J, with 18 bases in the middle. CDR3 length: 15 amino acids. Germline V gene sequence: CDR1 SGHKS, CDR2 YYEKEE (reference sequence). For the CDR3, the DNA is TGTGCCAGCAGTGTGGCGTTGGGGGGTCTCTACGAGCAGTACTTC. Translated: CASSVALGGLYEQYF.